Listed below are T cell receptor beta chains from one sample, sequenced in a study of shared clonotypes between healthy human individuals. Profiling relied on immunoSEQ multiplex PCR, and the TCRdb table lists in-frame clones only, not all of them. Among around 2.5 million clones listed, 93% were seen once. Source material: naive CD4+ T cells from PBMCs. Every receptor here comes from a man aged 18 to 35 in good health. Some clones in this sample may be carry-over from other donors' samples. The CDR3 runs from the conserved cysteine through the conserved F or W. Each record gives: V gene, J gene, D gene, CDR3 DNA, CDR3 protein. D genes are given only for firm matches.

v_call: TRBV19
j_call: TRBJ2-7
d_call: TRBD1
cdr3_nt: TGTGCCAGTAGTATCTCGTGGACAGGGGCCTACGAGCAGTACTTC
cdr3_aa: CASSISWTGAYEQYF

v_call: TRBV6-5
j_call: TRBJ2-4
d_call: NA
cdr3_nt: TGTGCCAGCAGCCCTAGATTAGCCAAAAACATTCAGTACTTC
cdr3_aa: CASSPRLAKNIQYF

v_call: TRBV11-2
j_call: TRBJ1-2
d_call: NA
cdr3_nt: TGTGCCAGCAGCTTAGGGTCCGCTAACTATGGCTACACCTTC
cdr3_aa: CASSLGSANYGYTF

v_call: TRBV18
j_call: TRBJ1-1
d_call: NA
cdr3_nt: TGTGCCAGCTCACCACCTTCCACTGAAGCTTTCTTT
cdr3_aa: CASSPPSTEAFF

v_call: TRBV30
j_call: TRBJ1-5
d_call: NA
cdr3_nt: TGTGCCTGCGCCGACCGACACAACCAGCATTTT
cdr3_aa: CACADRHNQHF

v_call: TRBV9
j_call: TRBJ2-2
d_call: NA
cdr3_nt: TGTGCCAGCAGCGTAGCTGGGGTCCAGAACACCGGGGAGCTGTTTTTT
cdr3_aa: CASSVAGVQNTGELFF

v_call: TRBV5-1
j_call: TRBJ1-2
d_call: NA
cdr3_nt: TGCGCCAGCAGCCCAGCCACCTCTAACTATGGCTACACCTTC
cdr3_aa: CASSPATSNYGYTF

v_call: TRBV28
j_call: TRBJ1-2
d_call: NA
cdr3_nt: TGTGCCAGCAGTATTTCTACCCGGGGCTACACCTTC
cdr3_aa: CASSISTRGYTF

v_call: TRBV6-5
j_call: TRBJ2-3
d_call: TRBD1
cdr3_nt: TGTGCCAGCACCCGGAAGGGGGCCACAGATACGCAGTATTTT
cdr3_aa: CASTRKGATDTQYF

v_call: TRBV28
j_call: TRBJ2-5
d_call: TRBD1
cdr3_nt: TGTGCCAGCAGTCCGCGACAGGGGGTGAGGGAGACCCAGTACTTC
cdr3_aa: CASSPRQGVRETQYF

v_call: TRBV28
j_call: TRBJ2-2
d_call: NA
cdr3_nt: TGTGCCAGCAGTCCAGCTAGGGCATTAACCGGGGAGCTGTTTTTT
cdr3_aa: CASSPARALTGELFF

v_call: TRBV6-6
j_call: TRBJ1-1
d_call: NA
cdr3_nt: TGTGCCAGCAGTTACCCCCCCGGATTTTTGAACACTGAAGCTTTCTTT
cdr3_aa: CASSYPPGFLNTEAFF